The 27 T cell receptor beta chains reported below all come from one sample, sequenced in a study of early T cells in non-severe SARS-CoV-2 infection. In TCRdb, the 5' RACE reads were re-called with MiXCR into one record per CDR3 protein. The top ten clones hold around 1.6% of a sample with 55,000 to 65,000 distinct CDR3 sequences, roughly 10% of them seen once. Material: whole blood. These receptors were taken from an adult who was a healthcare worker with PCR-confirmed SARS-CoV-2 infection or an uninfected control (not recorded which).

This clonotype came up many times. J is TRBJ2-1 and V is TRBV3-1, with unresolved D. Trimming removed 0 bases at V and 2 bases at J, with 8 bases between. This CDR3 is built from 15 residues. Looked up from germline, CDR1 is LGHDT and CDR2 is YNNKEL (reference sequence). CDR3 DNA: TGTGCCAGCAGCCAAGATCCAGAGCCCTACAATGAGCAGTTCTTC. It translates to CASSQDPEPYNEQFF.

This clonotype was picked up many times. The chain joins TRBV20-1 to TRBJ1-4; no firm D call. This CDR3 region has 14 residues. The germline V and J ends were trimmed by 3 bases and 4 bases, with 12 bases remaining between them. Germline CDR1 and CDR2: DFQATT and SNEGSKA (reference sequence). In DNA, the CDR3 is TGCAGTGCTAGGAGCATCGAGTTTAATGAAAAACTGTTTTTT. Amino acids: CSARSIEFNEKLFF.

The table lists this clonotype with many counts. The V call is TRBV30, the J call TRBJ1-1; D is possibly TRBD1 (6 bases). The CDR3 is made up of 14 amino acids. The V gene's germline CDR1 is GTSNPN and CDR2 SVGIG (reference sequence). The ends were cut back, 3 bases at V and 1 base at J, with 12 bases in the middle. CDR3 sequence reads: CAWRGMDRNTEAFF. CDR3 sequence (DNA): TGTGCCTGGAGGGGAATGGACAGGAACACTGAAGCTTTCTTT.

This clonotype has a count of ten or more. The gene calls are TRBV11-2 and TRBJ2-7, with TRBD2 identical over 9 bases. The CDR3 extends over 16 amino acids. V gave up 1 base and J gave up 6 bases; unmatched junction bases: 10. The germline V gene has CDR1 SGHAT and CDR2 FQNNGV. In nucleotides, the CDR3 is TGTGCCAGCAGCTTAGCCTCCGGGACTAGCCCGACCGAGCAGTACTTC. Amino acid sequence: CASSLASGTSPTEQYF. Looking up the rest from reference TRBV11-2 and TRBJ2-7 gives the full variable domain: EAGVAQSPRYKIIEKRQSVAFWCNPISGHATLYWYQQILGQGPKLLIQFQNNGVVDDSQLPKDRFSAERLKGVDSTLKIQPAKLEDSAVYLCASSLASGTSPTEQYFGPGTRLTVT.

This clonotype was seen only a few times. This CDR3 reads CASSAPGAYEQYF. CDR3 DNA: TGTGCCAGCAGTGCTCCAGGGGCCTACGAGCAGTACTTC. The genes are TRBV2 and TRBJ2-7; possibly TRBD1 for D (6 bases). The length of the CDR3 is 13 residues. Looked up from germline, CDR1 is SNHLY and CDR2 is FYNNEI. V lost 4 bases and J 2 bases, leaving 9 bases between the germline ends.

This clonotype was counted ten times or more. The rearrangement joins TRBV19 to TRBJ1-6; D remains unclear. Trimming removed 4 bases at V and 6 bases at J, with 13 bases between. The V gene's germline CDR1 is LNHDA and CDR2 SQIVND (reference sequence). This CDR3 spans 15 amino acids. The DNA of the CDR3 is TGTGCCAGTAGTACCGACGGCGCCCGTAATTCACCCCTCCACTTT. Translating gives CASSTDGARNSPLHF.

The chain employs TRBV5-1 and TRBJ2-3; the D gene is possibly TRBD1 (5 bases). This CDR3 is 15 amino acids long. Germline CDR1 SGHRS, CDR2 YFSETQ. The V end lost 4 bases, the J end lost 0 bases, and 12 bases lay between the germline ends. The CDR3 sequence: CASSQGTTSTDTQYF. DNA for the CDR3: TGCGCCAGCAGCCAGGGCACAACTAGCACAGATACGCAGTATTTT.

This clonotype was counted a few times. Compared with germline, one end of the junction differs, possibly owing to a read error. This chain joins TRBV6-1 and TRBJ2-1; 7 bases agree with TRBD2. This CDR3 has 11 residues. Germline values: CDR1 MNHNS, CDR2 SASEGT. CDR3 sequence: CASSGTSTVRF. For the CDR3, the DNA is TGTGCCAGCAGTGGGACTAGTACCGTTCGGTTC.

The rearrangement joins TRBV12-3 or TRBV12-4 to TRBJ1-1, with a weak D call TRBD1 (5 bases). V was cut by 2 bases and J by 5 bases, with 9 bases left in between. This CDR3 is built from 13 residues. DNA for the CDR3: TGTGCCAGCAGTTTAATGGAGGGGACTGAAGCTTTCTTT. Translating gives CASSLMEGTEAFF.

This clonotype was found a few times. The chain uses TRBV5-5 and TRBJ1-6, with no clear D. The CDR3 is made up of 17 amino acids. Germline CDR1 is SGHKS and CDR2 is YYEKEE (reference sequence). Trimming cost V 0 bases and J 7 bases, with 17 bases left between them. DNA of the CDR3: TGTGCCAGCAGCTTGGGTCTCTTGGCAGCCTCAAATTCACCCCTCCACTTT. Encoded protein: CASSLGLLAASNSPLHF.

The CDR3 sequence is CSARGLLPGLVEKLFF. The CDR3 nucleotides read TGCAGTGCTAGAGGTCTCCTTCCGGGACTGGTAGAAAAACTGTTTTTT. The chain carries TRBV20-1 and TRBJ1-4; D is possibly TRBD1 (5 bases). V was pared by 1 base and J by 8 bases, with 20 bases between. Germline V gene data show CDR1 as DFQATT and CDR2 as SNEGSKA (reference sequence). CDR3 length: 16 amino acids.

A few counts support this clonotype. The chain recombines TRBV27 with TRBJ1-2, with TRBD1 identical over 8 bases. This CDR3 is built from 18 residues. From germline, CDR1 is MNHEY and CDR2 SMNVEV (reference sequence). J was trimmed by 0 bases and V by 3 bases; bases with no gene match: 12. CDR3 protein: CASSFARGQSYSNYGYTF. The CDR3 DNA sequence: TGTGCCAGCAGTTTCGCCAGGGGGCAGTCCTACTCTAACTATGGCTACACCTTC.

This clonotype was observed at least ten times. This rearrangement joins TRBV6-6 to TRBJ1-4, with no clear D. Germline V lookup: CDR1 MNHNY, CDR2 SVGAGI (reference sequence). There are 14 residues in the CDR3. V was cut by 5 bases and J by 2 bases, with 9 bases left in between. The DNA for the CDR3 is TGTGCCAGCAGTCACCAGGAGACTAATGAAAAACTGTTTTTT. This gives the protein CASSHQETNEKLFF.

This clonotype was counted many times. The chain combines TRBV11-2 with TRBJ1-1; D remains ambiguous. Germline CDR1 and CDR2: SGHAT and FQNNGV. There are 16 residues in the CDR3. Trimming took off 2 bases at V and 1 base at J, with 14 bases between the two ends. CDR3 sequence reads: CASSLLLAGKNTEAFF. CDR3 nucleotides: TGTGCCAGCAGCTTACTTTTGGCAGGCAAGAACACTGAAGCTTTCTTT.

This clonotype occurred a few times. The CDR3 nucleotides are TGTGCCTGGACTAGCGGGAATAAGGATGAGCAGTTCTTC. It yields the protein CAWTSGNKDEQFF. The chain couples TRBV30 to TRBJ2-1; 9 bases match TRBD2. Germline V lookup: CDR1 GTSNPN, CDR2 SVGIG (reference sequence). Trimming cost V 4 bases and J 8 bases; bases outside gene matches: 6. There are 13 residues in the CDR3.

This clonotype has a handful of counts. This chain joins TRBV20-1 and TRBJ1-1; D remains unclear. The CDR3 totals 12 residues. Looked up from germline, CDR1 is DFQATT and CDR2 is SNEGSKA (reference sequence). Trimming took 8 bases from V and 3 from J, leaving 13 bases between them. CDR3 DNA: TGCAGTCAAAGGGTCTCGGACACTGAAGCTTTCTTT. It codes for CSQRVSDTEAFF.

This clonotype was seen many times. CDR3 sequence reads: CASSGKRGTNTEAFF. CDR3 nucleotides: TGTGCCAGCAGTGGTAAGAGGGGCACGAACACTGAAGCTTTCTTT. The gene calls are TRBV6-4 and TRBJ1-1; the D gene is possibly TRBD1 (5 bases). Germline lookup yields CDR1 MRHNA and CDR2 SNTAGT. The CDR3 sequence is 15 residues long. V was cut by 4 bases and J by 1 base, with 13 bases left in between.

The J gene is TRBJ2-7, the V gene TRBV11-2; 8 nucleotides agree with TRBD1. The length of the CDR3 is 14 residues. The J segment lost 6 bases and the V segment lost 5 bases, leaving 9 bases of the junction unmatched. CDR1 SGHAT and CDR2 FQNNGV come from the germline V gene. CDR3: CASSPRDRSLEQYF. CDR3 DNA: TGTGCCAGCAGCCCCCGGGACAGGAGCCTCGAGCAGTACTTC.

This clonotype was counted at least ten times. This sequence joins TRBV19 and TRBJ1-5; D possibly corresponds to TRBD1 (5 bases). Germline CDR1 and CDR2: LNHDA and SQIVND (reference sequence). V gave up 5 bases and J gave up 5 bases, with 13 bases separating them. This CDR3 has 14 amino acids. CDR3 nucleotides: TGTGCCAGTAGTCAGACAGAAACTCATCAGCCCCAGCATTTT. Translating gives CASSQTETHQPQHF.

This clonotype has ten or more counts. The rearrangement joins TRBV18 to TRBJ1-5, with TRBD1 as a possible D gene (5 bases). V lost 1 base to trimming and J lost 4 bases, with 5 bases between them. The germline V gene encodes CDR1 KGHSH and CDR2 LQKENI. CDR3 length equals 13 residues. The CDR3: CASSPQGNQPQHF. The CDR3 nucleotides read TGTGCCAGCTCACCACAGGGGAATCAGCCCCAGCATTTT.

The genes are TRBV7-2 and TRBJ2-3; 8 bases are a match to TRBD2. The CDR3 loop spans 16 amino acids. J gave up 4 bases and V 5 bases, and 11 bases lay outside the gene matches. Germline V lookup: CDR1 SGHTA, CDR2 FQGNSA. The CDR3 region is CASSPRGGGFSDTQYF. The CDR3 coding sequence is TGTGCCAGCAGCCCCCGGGGGGGGGGTTTCTCAGATACGCAGTATTTT.

At least ten counts were recorded for this clonotype. The chain links TRBV6-1 to TRBJ2-2; TRBD1 aligns across 10 bases. The trim removed 6 bases at V and 4 bases at J, leaving 2 bases unmatched. This CDR3 has 14 amino acids. Germline values: CDR1 MNHNS, CDR2 SASEGT. CDR3 region: CASSRDRGTGELFF. In DNA form, the CDR3 reads TGTGCCAGCAGCCGGGACAGGGGCACCGGGGAGCTGTTTTTT.

This clonotype was observed at least ten times. The chain employs TRBV27 and TRBJ2-1; D remains ambiguous. V was cut by 5 bases and J by 1 base, with 12 bases left in between. Germline values: CDR1 MNHEY, CDR2 SMNVEV (reference sequence). The CDR3 totals 15 residues. The CDR3 bases are TGTGCCAGCAGTCTCCGACTGACTTCCTACAATGAGCAGTTCTTC. It is translated as CASSLRLTSYNEQFF.

This clonotype was seen many times. This chain joins TRBV5-6 and TRBJ2-7, with D maybe TRBD1 (7 bases). Trimming took 2 bases from V and 6 from J, leaving 12 bases between them. The germline V gene encodes CDR1 SGHDT and CDR2 YYEEEE. CDR3 length: 13 residues. The CDR3 coding sequence is TGTGCCAGCAGCTTCTACCAGGGGGGCGAGCAGTACTTC. This sequence encodes CASSFYQGGEQYF.

This clonotype was seen repeatedly, ten times or more. The gene calls are TRBV11-2 and TRBJ2-7; D may be TRBD2 (6 bases). Germline V gene lookup returns CDR1 SGHAT and CDR2 FQNNGV. Trimming pared 5 bases from V and 3 bases from J, leaving 14 bases between. The length of the CDR3 is 14 residues. The CDR3 protein is CASSALGGNYEQYF. CDR3 coding DNA: TGTGCCAGCAGCGCCTTGGGGGGAAACTACGAGCAGTACTTC.

This clonotype was recorded many times. V and J are TRBV7-6 and TRBJ2-1, with TRBD2 identical over 7 bases. V lost 5 bases, J lost 7 bases, and 8 bases stayed unmatched. Germline CDR1 reads SGHVS; CDR2 reads FNYEAQ. The CDR3 has 14 residues. The CDR3 sequence: CASSQAGSFNEQFF. The CDR3 DNA is TGTGCCAGCAGCCAAGCGGGGAGCTTTAATGAGCAGTTCTTC.

V is TRBV5-4 and J is TRBJ1-2, with D maybe TRBD1 (6 bases). In germline, CDR1 is SGHNT, CDR2 YYREEE (reference sequence). The CDR3 length is 13 residues. V lost 4 bases, J lost 6 bases, and 13 bases lay in between. The CDR3 reads CASSQQGVDGYTF. CDR3 coding DNA: TGTGCCAGCAGCCAACAGGGAGTCGATGGCTACACCTTC.